Shown below are 7 T cell receptor beta chains from a single sample sequenced in a study of T cell responses to AZD1222 COVID-19 vaccine. Data came from immunoSEQ multiplex PCR; TCRdb stores just in-frame clones and leaves some out. Altogether about 150,000 clones are present, 88% being singletons, with the ten largest covering about 4.9%. The starting material was peripheral blood, obtained 28 days after the second dose of the MenACWY control vaccine. The receptors were gathered from an adult who received the MenACWY meningococcal vaccine as a control.

This sequence joins TRBV7-2 and TRBJ1-2; D may be TRBD1 (5 bases). From germline, CDR1 is SGHTA and CDR2 FQGNSA. CDR3 size: 12 residues. V dropped 1 base and J dropped 8 bases, with 8 bases sitting between them. CDR3 coding DNA: TGTGCCAGCAGCTTAGGAGGGACCGGCTACACCTTC. As protein: CASSLGGTGYTF.

The chain has TRBV4-2 and TRBJ2-7; D is uncertain. The ends were cut back, 1 base at V and 2 bases at J, with 15 bases in the middle. The germline V gene encodes CDR1 LGHNA and CDR2 YNFKEQ. There are 16 residues in the CDR3. Written as DNA, the CDR3 is TGTGCCAGCAGCCAAGCGGGTGGCAGAAATCCCTACGAGCAGTACTTC. It translates to CASSQAGGRNPYEQYF.

The chain carries TRBV29-1 and TRBJ1-5; 9 positions agree with TRBD1. V shed 5 bases and J 2 bases; nucleotides not matched to a gene: 4. The CDR3 loop spans 14 amino acids. CDR1 is SQVTM, CDR2 ANQGSEA, per germline. This chain's CDR3 is CSVRTGVGNQPQHF. The CDR3 DNA reads as TGCAGCGTTAGGACAGGGGTGGGCAATCAGCCCCAGCATTTT.

This sequence joins TRBV9 and TRBJ2-1, with 7 positions matching TRBD2. V trimming: 1 base; J trimming: 7 bases; junction bases outside the gene matches: 8. The germline gives CDR1 SGDLS, CDR2 YYNGEE. The CDR3 runs to 15 residues. CDR3 residues: CASSVSGTTRNEQFF. Written as DNA, the CDR3 is TGTGCCAGCAGCGTAAGCGGGACCACGAGAAATGAGCAGTTCTTC.

V and J are TRBV29-1 and TRBJ2-3; 14 positions match TRBD2. The CDR3 runs to 16 residues. V dropped 5 bases and J dropped 3; count of bases not matched to a gene: 7. In germline, CDR1 is SQVTM, CDR2 ANQGSEA. The CDR3 reads CSVRLAGGVGTDTQYF. Written as DNA, the CDR3 is TGCAGCGTTCGACTAGCGGGAGGGGTAGGGACAGATACGCAGTATTTT.

The rearrangement uses TRBV3-1 (or the pseudogene TRBV3-2) and TRBJ2-7; D uncertain. Germline lookup yields CDR1 LGHDT and CDR2 YNNKEL (reference sequence). With 0 bases removed from V and 5 bases from J, the gap between germline ends came to 5 bases. CDR3 length equals 12 residues. The CDR3 nucleotides are TGTGCCAGCAGCCAAGATTTCCACGAGCAGTACTTC. Protein: CASSQDFHEQYF.

The chain is built from TRBV28 and TRBJ1-1; weak D call: TRBD1 (5 bases). Germline CDR1 reads MDHEN; CDR2 reads SYDVKM. CDR3 length: 15 amino acids. V lost 5 bases and J lost 1, with 14 bases in between. CDR3 in amino acids: CASSKRGRKNTEAFF. Here the CDR3 DNA reads TGTGCCAGCAGTAAAAGGGGCAGAAAGAACACTGAAGCTTTCTTT. Full variable domain (outside the CDR3, taken from reference TRBV28 and TRBJ1-1): DVKVTQSSRYLVKRTGEKVFLECVQDMDHENMFWYRQDPGLGLRLIYFSYDVKMKEKGDIPEGYSVSREKKERFSLILESASTNQTSMYLCASSKRGRKNTEAFFGQGTRLTVV.